A selection of T cell receptor beta chains follows, all from one sample in a study of response to subunit inactivated influenza vaccine. TCRdb itself ran the RT-PCR reads through MiXCR, one entry per CDR3 protein. The sample lists fewer than 700,000 distinct CDR3 sequences, 10% to 15% seen once, with approximately 14% in the top ten. The sample consisted of PBMCs from blood, taken about 6 weeks after vaccination. The receptors were gathered from a man aged 50-59 years who received an inactivated influenza vaccine. Both conserved end residues are part of each CDR3. Fields, in order: clone size, D gene, V gene, J gene, CDR3 protein, CDR3 DNA. D genes are given only for firm matches. Expanded clones are given a class, and other clones once, few, many or no size at all.

clone size: few
D gene: TRBD2
V gene: TRBV20-1
J gene: TRBJ2-7
CDR3 protein: CSARSGLAGVGQYF
CDR3 DNA: TGCAGTGCTAGATCGGGACTAGCGGGAGTAGGGCAGTACTTC

clone size: many
D gene: .
V gene: TRBV5-5
J gene: TRBJ1-5
CDR3 protein: CASSFWTDNQPQHF
CDR3 DNA: TGTGCCAGCAGCTTCTGGACAGACAATCAGCCCCAGCATTTT

clone size: .
D gene: TRBD1
V gene: TRBV20-1
J gene: TRBJ2-7
CDR3 protein: CSARGPGQLGEEQYF
CDR3 DNA: TGCAGTGCTAGGGGACCGGGACAGCTAGGGGAAGAGCAGTACTTC

clone size: few
D gene: .
V gene: TRBV20-1
J gene: TRBJ2-2
CDR3 protein: CSARSDTGELFF
CDR3 DNA: TGCAGTGCTAGGTCCGACACCGGGGAGCTGTTTTTT

clone size: few
D gene: .
V gene: TRBV3-1
J gene: TRBJ2-1
CDR3 protein: CASSQEGEARFF
CDR3 DNA: TGTGCCAGCAGCCAAGAGGGAGAAGCACGGTTCTTC

clone size: few
D gene: .
V gene: TRBV4-2
J gene: TRBJ1-5
CDR3 protein: CASSQGVTSPEPQHF
CDR3 DNA: TGTGCCAGCAGCCAAGGGGTTACCTCCCCCGAGCCCCAGCATTTT

clone size: few
D gene: .
V gene: TRBV5-6
J gene: TRBJ2-2
CDR3 protein: CASSLGTGRDTGELFF
CDR3 DNA: TGTGCCAGCAGCTTGGGGACAGGGAGGGACACCGGGGAGCTGTTTTTT

clone size: .
D gene: TRBD2
V gene: TRBV20-1
J gene: TRBJ2-7
CDR3 protein: CRAASGNYEQYF
CDR3 DNA: TGCAGGGCGGCGAGCGGGAACTACGAGCAGTACTTC

clone size: .
D gene: .
V gene: TRBV20-1
J gene: TRBJ2-1
CDR3 protein: CSAGRGGQNYNEQFF
CDR3 DNA: TGCAGTGCTGGCAGGGGAGGACAGAACTACAATGAGCAGTTCTTC

clone size: few
D gene: TRBD2
V gene: TRBV7-9
J gene: TRBJ2-3
CDR3 protein: CASSGQRGRGTDTQYF
CDR3 DNA: TGTGCCAGCAGCGGGCAGCGGGGCCGGGGCACAGATACGCAGTATTTT

clone size: few
D gene: .
V gene: TRBV29-1
J gene: TRBJ2-1
CDR3 protein: CSVERAPCEQFF
CDR3 DNA: TGCAGCGTTGAGCGGGCCCCTTGTGAGCAGTTCTTC

clone size: .
D gene: .
V gene: TRBV27
J gene: TRBJ1-5
CDR3 protein: CASSLLAPTAFSQPQHF
CDR3 DNA: TGTGCCAGCAGTCTTCTGGCGCCGACAGCTTTCAGTCAGCCCCAGCATTTT

clone size: few
D gene: TRBD2
V gene: TRBV4-3
J gene: TRBJ2-1
CDR3 protein: CASSQDLLAGSNEQFF
CDR3 DNA: TGCGCCAGCAGCCAAGATCTACTAGCGGGAAGCAATGAGCAGTTCTTC

clone size: .
D gene: TRBD1
V gene: TRBV10-2
J gene: TRBJ2-2
CDR3 protein: CASRSTGATGELFF
CDR3 DNA: TGCGCCAGCAGGAGTACAGGGGCCACCGGGGAGCTGTTTTTT

clone size: .
D gene: .
V gene: TRBV11-2
J gene: TRBJ2-1
CDR3 protein: CASSVAVNGKDAHNEQFF
CDR3 DNA: TGTGCCAGCAGCGTGGCCGTGAACGGTAAAGACGCCCACAATGAGCAGTTCTTC

clone size: .
D gene: .
V gene: TRBV4-2
J gene: TRBJ1-5
CDR3 protein: CASSQEGTPGDQPQHF
CDR3 DNA: TGTGCCAGCAGCCAAGAGGGGACTCCCGGCGATCAGCCCCAGCATTTT

clone size: few
D gene: .
V gene: TRBV5-5
J gene: TRBJ2-1
CDR3 protein: CASSLMLSYNEQFF
CDR3 DNA: TGTGCCAGCAGCTTGATGCTCAGCTACAATGAGCAGTTCTTC

clone size: few
D gene: .
V gene: TRBV20-1
J gene: TRBJ2-1
CDR3 protein: CSARRGGEQFF
CDR3 DNA: TGCAGTGCCAGGAGAGGGGGTGAGCAGTTCTTC

clone size: few
D gene: TRBD2
V gene: TRBV20-1
J gene: TRBJ2-1
CDR3 protein: CSEAKASGGYNEQFF
CDR3 DNA: TGCAGTGAGGCGAAGGCTAGCGGGGGCTACAATGAGCAGTTCTTC

clone size: many
D gene: TRBD1
V gene: TRBV12-3/TRBV12-4
J gene: TRBJ2-1
CDR3 protein: CASSTRTGNNEQFF
CDR3 DNA: TGTGCCAGCAGTACACGGACAGGGAACAATGAGCAGTTCTTC

clone size: .
D gene: TRBD1
V gene: TRBV2
J gene: TRBJ2-1
CDR3 protein: CASRAGTGGYNEQFF
CDR3 DNA: TGTGCCAGCAGAGCCGGGACAGGGGGCTACAATGAGCAGTTCTTC

clone size: .
D gene: TRBD1
V gene: TRBV6-5
J gene: TRBJ1-5
CDR3 protein: CASSYSGGVQPQHF
CDR3 DNA: TGTGCCAGCAGTTACTCAGGGGGCGTTCAGCCCCAGCATTTT

clone size: few
D gene: TRBD2
V gene: TRBV4-3
J gene: TRBJ2-1
CDR3 protein: CASSQRGTSSYNEQFF
CDR3 DNA: TGCGCCAGCAGCCAAAGAGGGACTAGCAGCTACAATGAGCAGTTCTTC

clone size: .
D gene: TRBD2
V gene: TRBV12-3/TRBV12-4
J gene: TRBJ2-5
CDR3 protein: CASSRGLAPHQETQYF
CDR3 DNA: TGTGCCAGCAGTCGGGGACTAGCGCCCCACCAAGAGACCCAGTACTTC

clone size: few
D gene: .
V gene: TRBV30
J gene: TRBJ2-2
CDR3 protein: CAWSVQLTGELFF
CDR3 DNA: TGTGCCTGGAGTGTCCAGTTAACCGGGGAGCTGTTTTTT

clone size: once
D gene: TRBD2
V gene: TRBV3-1
J gene: TRBJ2-1
CDR3 protein: CASSPSGMNDEQFF
CDR3 DNA: TGTGCCAGCAGTCCTAGCGGGATGAACGATGAGCAGTTCTTC

clone size: .
D gene: .
V gene: TRBV3-1
J gene: TRBJ2-2
CDR3 protein: CASSQRVDGELFF
CDR3 DNA: TGTGCCAGCAGCCAACGGGTGGACGGGGAGCTGTTTTTT

clone size: few
D gene: .
V gene: TRBV6-1
J gene: TRBJ1-2
CDR3 protein: CASKGPGGGPDYGYTF
CDR3 DNA: TGTGCCAGCAAGGGCCCAGGCGGGGGGCCTGACTATGGCTACACCTTC

clone size: .
D gene: .
V gene: TRBV7-6
J gene: TRBJ2-2
CDR3 protein: CASSHSRDSTGELFF
CDR3 DNA: TGTGCCAGCAGCCACTCCCGGGACTCAACCGGGGAGCTGTTTTTT

clone size: many
D gene: TRBD1
V gene: TRBV12-3/TRBV12-4
J gene: TRBJ2-3
CDR3 protein: CASTGQGRTDTQYF
CDR3 DNA: TGTGCCAGCACGGGACAGGGGAGGACAGATACGCAGTATTTT

clone size: few
D gene: TRBD2
V gene: TRBV6-5
J gene: TRBJ2-1
CDR3 protein: CASSYSGRGDNNEQFF
CDR3 DNA: TGTGCCAGCAGTTACAGTGGGCGGGGGGACAACAATGAGCAGTTCTTC